The source of this TCR beta chain is a study of blood T cell repertoires in COVID-19. Whole-study context: The United States, Italy and Spain provided the acute and convalescent COVID-19 samples. PBMCs, B-cell-depleted T cells, or T cells were the source of the cDNA or gDNA that made up the material.

The CDR3 spans 13 residues. The junction had 5 bases not matched to a gene; V was cut back by 5 bases and J by 9 bases. CDR1 and CDR2 (germline): MDHEN, SYDVKM. As handled by the study authors: Amplification from reference gene primers served as the basis for estimated nucleated cell counts. TCRdb's table, derived via immunoSEQ multiplex PCR, lists solely in-frame clones and lacks some. V, J and clone size were drawn from that table, and D and trimming were deduced from the DNA. The table lists a few hundred thousand clones, approximately 77% of them singletons. V is TRBV28 and J is TRBJ2-1; 9 bases match TRBD2. This sequence originates from a young woman with acute or convalescent COVID-19. Sample: peripheral blood. The CDR3 bases are TGTGCCAGCAGTGCGGAGCGGGAGGTTGAGCAGTTCTTC. Its protein product is CASSAEREVEQFF.